This T cell receptor beta chain was retrieved from a study of cytomegalovirus exposure and HLA in healthy donors. Study in general: The approximately 110 validation repertoires, a later analysis reported, used the same platform as the approximately 670 repertoires from the first cohort. Findings of the study overall: There were some public TCRs occurring in many donors, but most TCR sequences were rare.

Method: immunoSEQ multiplex PCR; TCRdb's copy keeps in-frame clones and lacks some. In the table there are some 180,000 clones, around 80% of which are singletons. Germline loops: CDR1 SNHLY, CDR2 FYNNEI. The CDR3 totals 17 residues. With 7 bases clipped from V and 6 bases from J, the junction kept 19 bases outside the gene matches. This clone was seen once. Its target is not known. This sequence was found in a woman in her 30s in good health and CMV-seronegative. Sequencing was performed on PBMCs. The chain uses TRBV2 and TRBJ2-3; 7 positions match TRBD2. This CDR3 is CASILKTTPGLPDTQYF. CDR3 DNA sequence: TGTGCCAGCATATTGAAGACTACCCCGGGACTACCGGATACGCAGTATTTT.